This T cell receptor (beta chain) was sequenced in a study of T cell responses to AZD1222 COVID-19 vaccine (dated by TCRdb to about 2021). In the study overall: Because spike-specific TCR depth and breadth did not differ between the two schedules, AZD1222 recipients who got a second dose at roughly 4 weeks were pooled with those who got a second dose at roughly 12 weeks. A total of under 250 trial participants underwent TCR sequencing, of whom roughly 210 had received two doses of AZD1222 and some 25 had received two doses of the MenACWY control vaccine. Trial participants were enrolled by age into 18-55, 56-69 and 70-plus year subgroups, with about 150, 28 and 57 TCR-sequenced participants respectively. Study-level results and caveats: Participants were mostly white British, with more females than males. The authors suggested clonal diversity may have been underestimated. In the small 56-69-year group, the increase in depth fell short of significance, most likely because of low power. After two AZD1222 doses, both the breadth and the depth of spike-specific TCRs were significantly higher than at day 0 and than in MenACWY recipients. Because no samples from the day 14 peak response were available, repertoires could be characterized only after the peak T cell response. Conclusions about previously exposed vaccinees are limited because only 5 or 6 AZD1222 recipients were SARS-CoV-2 seropositive at baseline. Reportedly, close to half of the unique spike-specific TCRs recognized epitopes lying outside the regions that are mutated in the B.1.351 and B.1.1.7 variants. Vaccine-associated CD4 TCRs spanned the whole spike protein, with dominant responses in regions 160-218 and 743-854.

The junction carries 9 bases between V and J, which are trimmed by 4 bases and 0 bases respectively. Measured from the cysteine to the phenylalanine, the CDR3 is 13 residues long. Left in the record is the CDR3 DNA by itself, 39 bases read in frame from the first base. As encoded in the germline V gene, CDR1 is SQVTM while CDR2 is ANQGSEA. This clone was recorded only once. Its antigen is not yet known. No clone much larger than this one lies a single base away; base qualities are absent. The CDR3 regions of human TCRbeta chains were analyzed by immunosequencing. In the authors' own workflow: TCRs in the repertoires were matched against a reference library of SARS-CoV-2-specific TCRs that had been generated with the MIRA antigen-specificity platform. Breadth was defined as the fraction of unique TCRs that were SARS-CoV-2-associated. Depth was defined as the fraction of total T cells that were SARS-CoV-2-associated. Using the MIRA data, every spike-specific TCR was mapped to the spike region that the TCR reacted to and assigned to either a CD4 or a CD8 class. Log10-transformed breadth and depth values were compared by one-way ANOVA with Sidak's multiple comparisons tests. TCRdb re-hosts the immuneACCESS table, in-frame sequences only. Its copies lack some clones; in the studies checked, an unresolved V gene accounts for under half of them, and the cause for the rest is not known. V and J calls and clone size are given by that table; D and trimming were obtained from the DNA. Present in this sample are tens of thousands of clones, almost 90% of which were seen just once. The biggest ten clones account for almost 8.5% of the sample.

Per the publication, the time point label means: baseline before first vaccination. The vaccinee samples were drawn from two UK trials, COV001 and COV002, one of which was a single-blind randomized controlled phase 2/3 trial testing AZD1222 (ChAdOx1 nCoV-19) in healthy adults. For TCRbeta chain sequencing, PBMC samples from trial participants were taken at day 0 and at day 28 after the second dose. The receptor's source is an adult in good health. The chain couples TRBV29-1 to TRBJ1-1, with TRBD1 perhaps the D gene, on 5 matching bases. Material: peripheral blood, obtained on day 0 of AZD1222 vaccination. The base sequence is TGCAGCGTTGGGGGCATGATGAACACTGAAGCTTTCTTT. It codes for CSVGGMMNTEAFF. Beyond the CDR3, the reference TRBV29-1 and TRBJ1-1 genes provide the residues; the full variable domain reads: SAVISQKPSRDICQRGTSLTIQCQVDSQVTMMFWYRQQPGQSLTLIATANQGSEATYESGFVIDKFPISRPNLTFSTLTVSNMSPEDSSIYLCSVGGMMNTEAFFGQGTRLTVV.